This record looks at one TCR beta chain sequence and its context. Which antigen it targets is not known. Base quality data are lacking; no much larger clone is found one base away. No immune events such as infections were documented for the healthy donors during the collection period. To calibrate time-dependent variance in a beta-binomial model of T-cell clone differential abundance, blood repertoires from healthy donors were used as a training cohort. The training cohort comprised roughly 10 healthy donors, 3 female and 7 male. Donor ages ranged from 29 to 64 years, with an average of about 41 years. Whole blood was collected from each healthy donor at three time points spaced two weeks apart and obtained from a commercial supplier. For immunosequencing, genomic DNA was extracted from unsorted whole blood. The immunoSEQ Assay, which relies on bias-controlled multiplex PCR amplification of genomic DNA, was used to profile TCRbeta CDR3 regions. Per the original workflow: To quantify the absolute abundance of each unique TCRbeta CDR3 region, the sequences were collapsed and filtered. Two models were used to test differential abundance: a binomial model (Fisher-equivalent) and a beta-binomial model that adds time-dependent variance fitted from healthy donors. Clones with fewer than 5 combined templates were excluded, and clones with Benjamini-Hochberg FDR below 0.01 were called differentially abundant. In the beta-binomial model, variance was expressed as a function of the total template count across the two samples, in the form v = (b*log(k)+a)^2. This is the immuneACCESS table as TCRdb keeps it, with only in-frame sequences that have V and J called. A part of the clones is gone; compared with another copy, unresolved V genes explain less than half, and the rest is unexplained. V and J calls and clone size are those listed in that table; D and trimming were worked out from the DNA. Recorded for this sample are 50,000 to 65,000 clones; approximately 83% of them occurred a single time. 19% of the sample is taken by the ten largest.

This sample is part of a study of identifying expanded T cells in peripheral blood (dated by TCRdb to 2018 to 2020). As for the study more broadly: Separate aliquots of the same genomic DNA pool were sequenced to produce technical replicates, and four replicates were compared in pairs. On the study overall, not on this receptor specifically: In all healthy donors, the variance in clone template counts between samples taken roughly 14 days apart rose significantly as total template count increased. Between technical replicates the binomial model flagged roughly 1.1 differentially abundant clones, whereas over roughly two weeks the binomial model flagged about 15 and over roughly 4 weeks roughly 20. The authors expected biological variance in healthy repertoires might increase further over much longer intervals such as months to years. Both the number of clones called differentially abundant and the false-positive rate were significantly reduced by the beta-binomial model across all healthy-donor time intervals.

From its cysteine to its phenylalanine, the CDR3 spans 15 amino acids. The retained sequence is limited to the CDR3, 45 bases, with the frame set at the first base. CDR1 and CDR2 are read off the germline V gene as SGDLS and YYNGEE. V is pared back by 3 bases and J by 4 bases, with 13 bases lying between the germline termini. The sequenced sample was blood. Here the chain combines TRBV9 and TRBJ2-2; the D gene is not confidently resolved. This receptor was identified in a person aged 18 to 75 in good health. Here the CDR3 is given as CASSGDPVVTGELFF. The base sequence is TGTGCCAGCAGCGGCGACCCCGTCGTCACCGGGGAGCTGTTTTTT.